A single sample gave rise to the 4 T cell receptor beta chains below, sequenced in a study of T cells in Graves' hyperthyroidism and ophthalmopathy. What was amplified from RNA transcripts were TCR beta CDR3 regions. The study used the HTBI primer set for a first-round RT-PCR of the TCR CDR3. TCRdb processed the multiplex PCR reads anew with MiXCR; each CDR3 protein has one entry. In the table there are 300,000 or so distinct CDR3 sequences, roughly 21% of which are singletons. The source material was blood. The receptors were sampled from a woman between 50 and 59 years old with Graves' hyperthyroidism.

The CDR3: CATKATLLETQYF. CDR3 bases: TGTGCCACGAAGGCCACCCTGTTAGAGACCCAGTACTTC. The chain is built from TRBV2 and TRBJ2-5; D gene unclear. Germline CDR1 is SNHLY and CDR2 is FYNNEI. This CDR3 region has 13 residues. The ends were cut back, 10 bases at V and 4 bases at J, with 16 bases in the middle.

There are many counts of this clonotype. The chain employs TRBV19 and TRBJ2-3; 10 nucleotides match TRBD2. This CDR3 region has 18 residues. Germline loops: CDR1 LNHDA, CDR2 SQIVND (reference sequence). The J segment lost 3 bases and the V segment lost 7 bases, leaving 16 bases of the junction unmatched. The CDR3 region has the DNA TGTGCCAGTATGGCGAGCGGGAGGGCCGGATTCCCGACAGATACGCAGTATTTT. Encoded protein: CASMASGRAGFPTDTQYF. Looking up the rest from reference TRBV19 and TRBJ2-3 gives the full variable domain: DGGITQSPKYLFRKEGQNVTLSCEQNLNHDAMYWYRQDPGQGLRLIYYSQIVNDFQKGDIAEGYSVSREKKESFPLTVTSAQKNPTAFYLCASMASGRAGFPTDTQYFGPGTRLTVL.

In this sample, this clonotype turned up a few times. CDR3 amino acids: CASSLDGPNTGELFF. DNA for the CDR3: TGTGCCAGCAGCTTAGACGGGCCGAACACCGGGGAGCTGTTTTTT. This chain links TRBV7-9 with TRBJ2-2, with unresolved D. V was trimmed by 1 base and J by 0 bases, leaving 6 bases between them. Germline V CDR1 and CDR2: SEHNR, FQNEAQ (reference sequence). This CDR3 region has 15 residues.

In this sample, this clonotype turned up a few times. The chain is built from TRBV28 and TRBJ1-5, with D perhaps TRBD1 (6 bases). The CDR3 spans 14 residues. Germline loops: CDR1 MDHEN, CDR2 SYDVKM. V was cut by 6 bases and J by 0 bases, with 9 bases left in between. CDR3 amino acids: CASRGAGSNQPQHF. In nucleotides, the CDR3 is TGTGCCAGCAGGGGGGCAGGTAGCAATCAGCCCCAGCATTTT. Drawing the rest from reference TRBV28 and TRBJ1-5, the complete variable domain is DVKVTQSSRYLVKRTGEKVFLECVQDMDHENMFWYRQDPGLGLRLIYFSYDVKMKEKGDIPEGYSVSREKKERFSLILESASTNQTSMYLCASRGAGSNQPQHFGDGTRLSIL.